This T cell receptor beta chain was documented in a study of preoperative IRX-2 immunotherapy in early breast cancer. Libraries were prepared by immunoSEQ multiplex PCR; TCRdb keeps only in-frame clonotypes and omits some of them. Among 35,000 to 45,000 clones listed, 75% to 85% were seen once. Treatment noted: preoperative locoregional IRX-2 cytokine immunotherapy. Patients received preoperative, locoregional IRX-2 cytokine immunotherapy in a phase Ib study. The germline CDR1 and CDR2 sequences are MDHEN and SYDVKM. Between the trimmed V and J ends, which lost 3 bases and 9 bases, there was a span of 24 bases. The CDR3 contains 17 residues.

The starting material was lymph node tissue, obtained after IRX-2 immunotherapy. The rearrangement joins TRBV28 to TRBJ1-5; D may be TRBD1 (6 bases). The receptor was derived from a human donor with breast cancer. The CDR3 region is CASSFPGTGGRRMPQHF. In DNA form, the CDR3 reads TGTGCCAGCAGTTTTCCGGGTACGGGGGGGCGAAGGATGCCCCAGCATTTT.